This is a list of T cell receptor beta chains from one sample in a study of CD8+ T cells in alopecia areata. The method was immunoSEQ multiplex PCR; TCRdb's version includes in-frame clones alone and lacks a portion of them. The sample includes some 190,000 clones, roughly 60% of them seen just once. The source was CD4+ T cells sorted from blood, collected at week 24, from a patient treated with tofacitinib. These receptors originate from a human donor with alopecia areata. CDR3s leave out the opening cysteine and the closing phenylalanine or tryptophan. The order of the fields is D gene, V gene, CDR3 protein. A D gene is named only where the DNA matches it firmly.

TRBD1 TRBV30 AWSGTGDGYT
TRBD1 TRBV14 ASSQGQGAPGTEAF
. TRBV5-1 ASSLSGDASPLH
. TRBV5-6 ASSSVLLPNYGYT
. TRBV9 ASSVGDHAISGANVLT
TRBD1 TRBV5-1 ASTNWGQPPYEQY
. TRBV30 AWSVRSGKYEQY
. TRBV2 ASSATAYEQY
TRBD1 TRBV18 ASSPPGQGAEAF
TRBD1 TRBV25-1 ASLSRGFQETQY
. TRBV30 AWSVSGTRTDTQY
TRBD1 TRBV29-1 SVVIMEAGGPYEQY
. TRBV29-1 SVEHSYEQY
. TRBV30 AWRDQPLRGYGYT
. TRBV29-1 SVGRGVQETQY
TRBD1 TRBV30 AWTGTGDYGYT
. TRBV5-6 ASRETVSSYNSPLH
. TRBV7-3 ASSSSLGGPSTGELF
. TRBV29-1 SVDKGQVGTEAF
TRBD1 TRBV5-6 ASSLTGGVNQPQH
. TRBV14 ASSQDRLFEQF
. TRBV5-1 ASSLSGNTQY
TRBD1 TRBV29-1 SVAGGDEKLF
. TRBV29-1 SVETLNEQF
. TRBV20-1 SAQRGYT
TRBD2 TRBV30 AWSLYPTGGSFYNEQF
. TRBV15 ATSRREANEKLF
TRBD1 TRBV11-3 ASSLILGQGTYEQY
. TRBV7-2 ASGTGLGNQPQH
. TRBV9 ASSSRGHPRYSNQPQH
. TRBV5-6 ASSLAGADTEAF
. TRBV9 ASSVGGRRISGNTIY
TRBD2 TRBV2 ASSEVVTAGGF
TRBD2 TRBV2 ASTTRSGVGPGELF
. TRBV10-1 ASSLGTMNTEAF
. TRBV5-1 ASSPTTANYGYT
. TRBV4-1 ASSQDGGGDYGYT
. TRBV19 ASSSLSAPFNEQF
TRBD2 TRBV7-9 ASSPTLLAGGTQY
. TRBV14 ASSPRAGFLQY
TRBD2 TRBV5-1 ASSMREGYEQY
TRBD1 TRBV30 AWSVISATYGTGHANYGYT
. TRBV30 AWRTNTGLPLELF
. TRBV29-1 SVGVAANSYEQY
TRBD1 TRBV7-9 ASSPSGQGALKTQY
. TRBV6-1 ASSGATDTQY
. TRBV13 ASSLEEGANEQF
. TRBV30 AWTRDPYGYT